These 21 T cell receptor beta chains originate from one sample sequenced in a study of blood T cell repertoires in COVID-19. Measured with immunoSEQ multiplex PCR; TCRdb has only the in-frame clones, and not every one. The sample holds some 120,000 clones, 75% to 80% seen once. Sequenced input: peripheral blood. These receptors all come from a human donor in a cohort sampled during active COVID-19.

The gene calls are TRBV12-5 and TRBJ1-1, with TRBD1 matching over 12 bases. The V segment lost 5 bases and the J segment 5 bases; nucleotides outside the gene matches: 6. The CDR3 is 15 residues long. The germline V gene has CDR1 LGHNT and CDR2 FRNRAP. CDR3 loop: CASGQGQGAVTEAFF. The CDR3 DNA is TGTGCTAGTGGTCAGGGACAGGGGGCAGTTACTGAAGCTTTCTTT.

This chain connects TRBV11-2 to TRBJ1-3; D call uncertain. This CDR3 is built from 15 residues. With 4 bases removed from V and 2 bases from J, the gap between germline ends came to 12 bases. The germline V gene has CDR1 SGHAT and CDR2 FQNNGV. The CDR3, as DNA: TGTGCCAGCAGCTCCATTCAGGAGGCTGGAAACACCATATATTTT. Its protein is CASSSIQEAGNTIYF.

The chain joins TRBV5-6 to TRBJ2-5, with TRBD2 matching over 12 bases. This CDR3 spans 15 amino acids. CDR1 SGHDT and CDR2 YYEEEE come from the germline V gene. V shed 3 bases, J shed 4 bases, and the junction held 4 bases outside the gene matches. The CDR3 sequence is CASSSTSGGGETQYF. In DNA, the CDR3 is TGTGCCAGCAGCTCGACTAGCGGGGGCGGAGAGACCCAGTACTTC.

The chain couples TRBV27 to TRBJ1-2; 8 bases are shared with TRBD1. After removal of 7 bases from V and 1 base from J, the junction contained 8 bases not matched to a gene. Germline loops: CDR1 MNHEY, CDR2 SMNVEV (reference sequence). The CDR3 has 15 amino acids. The CDR3 sequence: CASKLTGGVNYGYTF. The DNA for the CDR3 is TGTGCCAGCAAGCTAACAGGGGGAGTTAACTATGGCTACACCTTC.

This clone was observed a few times. The chain joins TRBV5-1 to TRBJ1-2; 7 bases match TRBD1. With V trimmed by 5 bases and J by 2 bases, 6 bases remained unmatched. This CDR3 spans 14 amino acids. Germline V gene lookup returns CDR1 SGHRS and CDR2 YFSETQ. This CDR3 reads CASRLTGSNYGYTF. CDR3 nucleotides: TGCGCCAGCAGATTGACAGGGTCCAACTATGGCTACACCTTC. The full variable domain, completed using reference TRBV5-1 and TRBJ1-2, is KAGVTQTPRYLIKTRGQQVTLSCSPISGHRSVSWYQQTPGQGLQFLFEYFSETQRNKGNFPGRFSGRQFSNSRSEMNVSTLELGDSALYLCASRLTGSNYGYTFGSGTRLTVV.

The gene calls are TRBV6-1 and TRBJ2-3; possible D gene TRBD1, 5 bases. Germline values: CDR1 MNHNS, CDR2 SASEGT. Trimming shortened V by 1 base and J by 1 base, and 9 bases separated the two germline ends. This CDR3 comprises 15 residues. The CDR3 DNA follows: TGTGCCAGCAGTGAAGGCAGGGTCGGCACAGATACGCAGTATTTT. Translating it yields CASSEGRVGTDTQYF.

The chain has TRBV6-5 and TRBJ1-1; maybe TRBD1 (5 bases). V gave up 10 bases and J gave up 1 base, with 19 bases separating them. Germline loops: CDR1 MNHEY, CDR2 SVGAGI. The CDR3 contains 15 residues. CDR3 amino acids: CATSPFQTANTEAFF. CDR3 nucleotides: TGTGCCACCTCGCCCTTTCAGACAGCGAACACTGAAGCTTTCTTT.

This rearrangement joins TRBV14 to TRBJ2-7; D gene ambiguous. The CDR3 length is 12 residues. V was shortened by 2 bases and J by 6 bases, with 8 bases between the two germline ends. Looked up from germline, CDR1 is SGHDN and CDR2 is FVKESK. CDR3 in amino acids: CASSQTASEQYF. The CDR3 DNA follows: TGTGCCAGCAGCCAAACAGCATCCGAGCAGTACTTC. The full variable domain, rest sourced from reference TRBV14 and TRBJ2-7, is EAGVTQFPSHSVIEKGQTVTLRCDPISGHDNLYWYRRVMGKEIKFLLHFVKESKQDESGMPNNRFLAERTGGTYSTLKVQPAELEDSGVYFCASSQTASEQYFGPGTRLTVT.

V gene TRBV12-3 or TRBV12-4 combines with J gene TRBJ2-7; D gene uncertain. V was trimmed by 5 bases and J by 3 bases, leaving 8 bases between them. The CDR3 is made up of 12 amino acids. CDR3: CASSLLNYEQYF. Written as DNA, the CDR3 is TGTGCCAGCAGTCTCCTAAACTACGAGCAGTACTTC.

The chain carries TRBV7-8 and TRBJ2-7; 7 bases fit TRBD2. V lost 1 base to trimming and J lost 0 bases; unmatched junction nucleotides: 3. Per germline, CDR1 SGHVS and CDR2 FQNEAQ. The CDR3 length is 15 residues. In DNA form, the CDR3 reads TGTGCCAGCAGCTTAGTGCGGGAGAACTCCTACGAGCAGTACTTC. Translating it yields CASSLVRENSYEQYF.

This clone has more than one count but fewer than ten. The rearrangement uses TRBV27 and TRBJ1-5; possibly TRBD1 for D (6 bases). Trimming stripped 4 bases from V and 5 bases from J, with 15 bases between. This CDR3 comprises 15 residues. Germline V gene data show CDR1 as MNHEY and CDR2 as SMNVEV (reference sequence). CDR3 loop: CASSSGGSGDQPQHF. As DNA, the CDR3 is TGTGCCAGCAGTTCGGGTGGCTCAGGGGATCAGCCCCAGCATTTT.

The CDR3, as DNA: TGTGCCAGCAGTTTATCTCACCAAGCGGAGACCCAGTACTTC. Translating gives CASSLSHQAETQYF. The V gene is TRBV28, the J gene TRBJ2-5; D gene unclear. V lost 1 base to trimming and J lost 5 bases, with 11 bases between them. Looked up from germline, CDR1 is MDHEN and CDR2 is SYDVKM. This CDR3 has 14 residues.

The CDR3 loop reads CASSSDRVSTEAFF. In DNA form, the CDR3 reads TGCGCCAGCAGCAGCGACAGGGTAAGCACTGAAGCTTTCTTT. The V and J genes are TRBV5-1 and TRBJ1-1; TRBD1 matches 7 bases. The V segment lost 4 bases and the J segment 4 bases; nucleotides outside the gene matches: 7. The CDR3 is 14 amino acids. The germline CDR1 and CDR2 sequences are SGHRS and YFSETQ.

This clone was found once. The rearrangement uses TRBV6-2 or TRBV6-3 and TRBJ1-4, with TRBD1 as a possible D gene (5 bases). CDR3 length: 16 residues. V dropped 6 bases and J dropped 8 bases, with 22 bases sitting between them. From germline, CDR1 is MNHEY and CDR2 SVGEGT. CDR3 bases: TGTGCCAGCAGCCCTCAAATCGGGGGAGGTCGGGAAAAACTGTTTTTT. It codes for CASSPQIGGGREKLFF.

V is TRBV6-5 and J is TRBJ2-7, with 10 bases identical to TRBD1. Germline assignment: CDR1 MNHEY and CDR2 SVGAGI. CDR3 length: 14 amino acids. V lost 6 bases and J lost 4; bases outside the gene matches: 6. DNA of the CDR3: TGTGCCAGCAGATCTGACAGGGGGCTGTACGAGCAGTACTTC. Protein: CASRSDRGLYEQYF.

This sequence joins TRBV6-2 or TRBV6-3 and TRBJ2-5, with 9 bases lining up with TRBD2. V was pared by 4 bases and J by 5 bases, with 5 bases of the junction left unmatched. In germline, CDR1 is MNHEY, CDR2 SVGEGT. This CDR3 spans 14 amino acids. The CDR3 sequence: CASSWGLAWETQYF. The CDR3 DNA is TGTGCCAGCAGTTGGGGACTAGCTTGGGAGACCCAGTACTTC.

V is TRBV28 and J is TRBJ2-7; 10 bases agree with TRBD1. The germline V gene encodes CDR1 MDHEN and CDR2 SYDVKM. V dropped 6 bases and J dropped 2; count of bases not matched to a gene: 7. The CDR3 totals 15 residues. The CDR3 DNA reads as TGTGCCAGCAGATCCCCCGGACAGGGGGCCTACGAGCAGTACTTC. Translating it yields CASRSPGQGAYEQYF.

The J gene is TRBJ2-7, the V gene TRBV10-3; TRBD2 is a possible D gene (6 bases). With 3 bases removed from V and 3 bases from J, the gap between germline ends came to 15 bases. Per the germline V gene, CDR1 is ENHRY and CDR2 is SYGVKD. The CDR3 runs 15 residues. The CDR3 bases are TGTGCCATCAGTGAAACCCGGGACTTAGGCTACGAGCAGTACTTC. Translated: CAISETRDLGYEQYF.

The V and J genes are TRBV6-6 and TRBJ2-7; 10 nucleotides agree with TRBD1. The V segment lost 5 bases and the J segment 7 bases; nucleotides outside the gene matches: 11. Germline loops: CDR1 MNHNY, CDR2 SVGAGI (reference sequence). The CDR3 extends over 15 amino acids. The chain's CDR3 is CASSLTGTGVVEQYF. CDR3 in DNA: TGTGCCAGCAGTCTCACCGGGACAGGGGTAGTGGAGCAGTACTTC.

The CDR3 region is CASSPGQGGYGYTF. CDR3 nucleotides: TGCGCCAGCAGCCCGGGGCAGGGGGGTTATGGCTACACCTTC. This rearrangement joins TRBV4-1 to TRBJ1-2; 7 positions match TRBD1. Germline V gene sequence: CDR1 MGHRA, CDR2 YSYEKL. V dropped 4 bases and J dropped 5; count of bases not matched to a gene: 7. CDR3 length equals 14 residues.

The chain is built from TRBV27 and TRBJ2-7; D might be TRBD2 (6 bases). Trimming cost V 0 bases and J 3 bases, with 12 bases left between them. The CDR3 is 15 amino acids. Germline V gene data show CDR1 as MNHEY and CDR2 as SMNVEV (reference sequence). DNA of the CDR3: TGTGCCAGCAGTTTATCCGGGACTCACTTCTACGAGCAGTACTTC. Encoded protein: CASSLSGTHFYEQYF.